This entry concerns a single T cell receptor beta chain. What it binds is not known. Method: immunoSEQ multiplex PCR; TCRdb's copy keeps in-frame clones and lacks some. The sample includes roughly 250,000 clones, approximately 86% of them seen just once. The CDR3 is 15 residues long. Germline V lookup: CDR1 SGHAT, CDR2 FQNNGV. The V end was cut by 1 base, the J end by 7 bases, with 17 bases between. The sample is drawn from a study of cytomegalovirus exposure and HLA in healthy donors. Study-wide results and caveats: Reports indicated that the classifier achieved high specificity and sensitivity in diagnosing cytomegalovirus status. Across donors, most TCRs were seen rarely, yet some public ones were widespread. That first-cohort TCR clusters tended to co-occur in the roughly 130 validation repertoires was found in a later analysis.

The chain combines TRBV11-2 with TRBJ2-7; no definite D call. This receptor was identified in a woman in her twenties or thirties in good health and CMV-seropositive. The sequencing input was PBMCs. Written as DNA, the CDR3 is TGTGCCAGCAGCTTAGGGTCTAATCCGTTACGAGAGCAGTACTTC. Its translation: CASSLGSNPLREQYF.